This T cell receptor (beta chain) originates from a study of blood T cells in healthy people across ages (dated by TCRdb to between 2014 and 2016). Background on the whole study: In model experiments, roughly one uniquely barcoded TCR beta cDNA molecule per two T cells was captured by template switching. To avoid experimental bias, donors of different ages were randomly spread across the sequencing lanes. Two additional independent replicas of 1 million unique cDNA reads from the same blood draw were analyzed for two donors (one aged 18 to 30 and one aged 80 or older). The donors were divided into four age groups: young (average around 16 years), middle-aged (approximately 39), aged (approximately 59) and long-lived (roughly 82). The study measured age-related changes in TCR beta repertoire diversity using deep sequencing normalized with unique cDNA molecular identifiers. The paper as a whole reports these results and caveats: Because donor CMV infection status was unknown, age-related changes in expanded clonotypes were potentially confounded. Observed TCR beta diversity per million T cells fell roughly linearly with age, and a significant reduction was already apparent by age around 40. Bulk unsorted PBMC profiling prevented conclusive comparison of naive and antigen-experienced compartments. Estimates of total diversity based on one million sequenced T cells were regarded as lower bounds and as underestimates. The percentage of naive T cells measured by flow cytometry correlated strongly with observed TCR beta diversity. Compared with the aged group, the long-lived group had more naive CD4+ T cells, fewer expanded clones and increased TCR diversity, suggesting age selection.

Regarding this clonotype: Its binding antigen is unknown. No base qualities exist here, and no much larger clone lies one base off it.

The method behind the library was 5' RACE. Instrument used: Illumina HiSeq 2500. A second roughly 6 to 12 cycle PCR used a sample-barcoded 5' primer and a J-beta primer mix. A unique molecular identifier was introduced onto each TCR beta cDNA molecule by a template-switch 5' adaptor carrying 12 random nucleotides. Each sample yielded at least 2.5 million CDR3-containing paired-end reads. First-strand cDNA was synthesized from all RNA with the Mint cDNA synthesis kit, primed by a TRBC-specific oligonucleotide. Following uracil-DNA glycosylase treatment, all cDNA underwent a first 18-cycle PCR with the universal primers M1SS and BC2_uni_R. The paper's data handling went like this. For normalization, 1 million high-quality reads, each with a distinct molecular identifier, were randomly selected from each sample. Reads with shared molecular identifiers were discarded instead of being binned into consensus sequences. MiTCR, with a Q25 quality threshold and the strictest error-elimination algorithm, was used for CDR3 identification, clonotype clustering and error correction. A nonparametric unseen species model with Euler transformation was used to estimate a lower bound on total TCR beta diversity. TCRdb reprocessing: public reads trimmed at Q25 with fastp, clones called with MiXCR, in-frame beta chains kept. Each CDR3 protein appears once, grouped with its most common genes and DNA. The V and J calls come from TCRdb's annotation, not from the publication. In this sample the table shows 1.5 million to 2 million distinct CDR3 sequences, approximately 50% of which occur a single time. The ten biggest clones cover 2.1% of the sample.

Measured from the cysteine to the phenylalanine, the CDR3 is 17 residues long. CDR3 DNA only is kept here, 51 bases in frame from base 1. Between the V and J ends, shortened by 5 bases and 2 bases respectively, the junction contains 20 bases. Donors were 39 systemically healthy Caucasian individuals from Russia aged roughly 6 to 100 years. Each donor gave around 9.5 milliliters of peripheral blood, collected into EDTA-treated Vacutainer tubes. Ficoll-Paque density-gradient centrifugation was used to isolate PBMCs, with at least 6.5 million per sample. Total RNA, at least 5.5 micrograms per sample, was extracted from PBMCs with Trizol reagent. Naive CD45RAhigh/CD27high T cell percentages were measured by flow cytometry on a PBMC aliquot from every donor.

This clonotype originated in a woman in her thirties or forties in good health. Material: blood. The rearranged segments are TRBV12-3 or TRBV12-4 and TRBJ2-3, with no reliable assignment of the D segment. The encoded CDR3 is CASSLGEHTSHTDTQYF. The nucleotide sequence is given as TGTGCCAGCAGTCTCGGTGAACACACGTCACACACAGATACGCAGTATTTT.